Presented here are 30 T cell receptor beta chains from one specimen sequenced in a study of identical twins. TCRdb re-analysed the 5' RACE reads in MiXCR, keeping a single row per CDR3 protein. The sample lists around 280,000 distinct CDR3 sequences, about 8.3% seen once, with 2.1% in the top ten. The sample was also linked to a second study, of yellow fever vaccine responses in identical twins.

What was sequenced was memory (CD45RO+) T cells sorted from blood. The receptors stem from a woman aged 18-29 years in good health.

This clonotype appeared many times. This chain uses TRBV10-3 with TRBJ1-1, with D possibly matching TRBD1 (5 bases). Between the trimmed V and J ends, which lost 2 bases and 1 base, there was a span of 8 bases. From germline, CDR1 is ENHRY and CDR2 SYGVKD. The CDR3 is 14 amino acids. The CDR3 loop reads CAISEGGANTEAFF. Written as DNA, the CDR3 is TGTGCCATCAGTGAGGGAGGGGCGAACACTGAAGCTTTCTTT.

In the case of this clonotype: A much larger clone sits a single nucleotide away, making a read error possible. V and J are TRBV6-5 and TRBJ2-2, with a possible D match to TRBD1 (6 bases). The length of the CDR3 is 16 residues. Germline V gives CDR1 MNHEY, CDR2 SVGAGI. V was shortened by 2 bases and J by 1 base, with 11 bases between the two germline ends. CDR3 in amino acids: CASSYRGSRNTGELFF. In DNA form, the CDR3 reads TGTGCCAGCAGTTACAGGGGGAGCCGGAACACCGGGGAGCTGTTTTTT.

V is TRBV27 and J is TRBJ2-1; D might be TRBD1 or TRBD2, each matching 5 bases. Germline CDR1 reads MNHEY; CDR2 reads SMNVEV (reference sequence). Trimming removed 6 bases from V and 4 bases from J, with 13 bases in between. There are 14 residues in the CDR3. CDR3 coding DNA: TGTGCCAGCAGGCCGCCGGGACCGTACAATGAGCAGTTCTTC. Translating it yields CASRPPGPYNEQFF.

There are a few counts of this clonotype. Being one base from a much bigger clone, this may be a read error. Here the CDR3 reads CASTGGTEAFF. CDR3 bases: TGTGCCAGCACGGGGGGCACTGAAGCTTTCTTT. The chain has TRBV2 and TRBJ1-1, with a possible D match to TRBD1 (5 bases). The CDR3 totals 11 residues. With 7 bases removed from V and 4 bases from J, the gap between germline ends came to 7 bases. The germline CDR1 and CDR2 sequences are SNHLY and FYNNEI.

This clonotype has only a few counts. This chain connects TRBV10-3 to TRBJ2-2, with 8 positions matching TRBD2. V trimming: 0 bases; J trimming: 2 bases; junction bases outside the gene matches: 5. Germline V CDR1 and CDR2: ENHRY, SYGVKD. The length of the CDR3 is 17 residues. In nucleotides, the CDR3 is TGTGCCATCAGTGAGTCGTTCGGGAGGGCAAACACCGGGGAGCTGTTTTTT. Translating it yields CAISESFGRANTGELFF.

The table lists this clonotype with many counts. The V call is TRBV12-3 or TRBV12-4, the J call TRBJ1-2; no definite D call. This CDR3 is built from 13 residues. Trimming pared 2 bases from V and 4 bases from J, leaving 8 bases between. CDR3 bases: TGTGCCAGCAGTTTAAGGGAATCCTATGGCTACACCTTC. This translates into CASSLRESYGYTF.

This clonotype was seen ten or more times. This sequence joins TRBV15 and TRBJ1-1, with a tentative D call TRBD1 (5 bases). This CDR3 has 14 residues. Germline V gives CDR1 LNHNV, CDR2 YYDKDF (reference sequence). V was cut by 1 base and J by 5 bases, with 11 bases left in between. Written as DNA, the CDR3 is TGTGCCACCAGCAGAGTTTCGGGGGATACTGAAGCTTTCTTT. Translated, it gives CATSRVSGDTEAFF. Combining the CDR3 with reference TRBV15 and TRBJ1-1 gives the whole variable domain DAMVIQNPRYQVTQFGKPVTLSCSQTLNHNVMYWYQQKSSQAPKLLFHYYDKDFNNEADTPDNFQSRRPNTSFCFLDIRSPGLGDTAMYLCATSRVSGDTEAFFGQGTRLTVV.

This clonotype occurred a few times. V is TRBV5-1 and J is TRBJ2-7, with TRBD2 identical over 8 bases. From germline, CDR1 is SGHRS and CDR2 YFSETQ. The V segment lost 0 bases and the J segment 4 bases; nucleotides outside the gene matches: 6. The CDR3 totals 15 residues. The CDR3 loop is CASSLGGSGIYEQYF. CDR3 nucleotides: TGCGCCAGCAGCTTGGGGGGTAGCGGGATTTACGAGCAGTACTTC. Full variable domain (missing parts from reference TRBV5-1 and TRBJ2-7): KAGVTQTPRYLIKTRGQQVTLSCSPISGHRSVSWYQQTPGQGLQFLFEYFSETQRNKGNFPGRFSGRQFSNSRSEMNVSTLELGDSALYLCASSLGGSGIYEQYFGPGTRLTVT.

This clonotype was counted between two and nine times. The chain is built from TRBV28 and TRBJ1-1; D is unresolved. CDR3 length equals 14 residues. V lost 2 bases and J 6 bases, leaving 13 bases between the germline ends. Germline V gene data show CDR1 as MDHEN and CDR2 as SYDVKM. CDR3 residues: CASSLVAVWAEAFF. The DNA for the CDR3 is TGTGCCAGCAGTTTAGTGGCGGTCTGGGCTGAAGCTTTCTTT.

The V call is TRBV7-8, the J call TRBJ2-7, with D unclear. The CDR3 has 17 residues. Between the trimmed V and J ends, which lost 5 bases and 6 bases, there was a span of 26 bases. Germline loops: CDR1 SGHVS, CDR2 FQNEAQ. CDR3 protein: CASSPSESTIPLGEQYF. DNA for the CDR3: TGTGCCAGCAGCCCCTCAGAGAGTACTATCCCCTTGGGCGAGCAGTACTTC.

This clonotype was detected ten times or more. V and J are TRBV5-1 and TRBJ2-1; tentatively, D is TRBD2 (7 bases). Germline CDR1 is SGHRS and CDR2 is YFSETQ. This CDR3 region has 16 residues. Trimming shortened V by 1 base and J by 5 bases, and 16 bases separated the two germline ends. The DNA of the CDR3 is TGCGCCAGCAGCTTGATTGTGGGGGGGCCTGACAATGAGCAGTTCTTC. Translated, it gives CASSLIVGGPDNEQFF.

Only a few counts were recorded for this clonotype. The J gene is TRBJ2-1, the V gene TRBV2; TRBD1 might be the D (6 bases). Trimming took 7 bases from V and 8 from J, leaving 21 bases between them. Looked up from germline, CDR1 is SNHLY and CDR2 is FYNNEI. There are 15 residues in the CDR3. The CDR3 nucleotides are TGTGCCAGCAAGCCAACAGGGCCTCGGGCGGATGAGCAGTTCTTC. Protein sequence: CASKPTGPRADEQFF.

This clonotype was observed a handful of times. The chain recombines TRBV2 with TRBJ2-3; TRBD2 matches at 7 bases. This CDR3 contains 16 residues. Germline CDR1 reads SNHLY; CDR2 reads FYNNEI. V lost 11 bases, J lost 2 bases, and 16 bases stayed unmatched. The DNA of the CDR3 is TGTGCCTCACCGCGGGGAGCGGGGTCGCCCACAGATACGCAGTATTTT. Translated, it gives CASPRGAGSPTDTQYF.

This clonotype was seen at least ten times. The rearrangement uses TRBV27 and TRBJ2-7; TRBD1 might be the D (6 bases). The V end was cut by 5 bases, the J end by 5 bases, with 16 bases between. Germline CDR1 and CDR2: MNHEY and SMNVEV (reference sequence). The CDR3 is 14 amino acids. In DNA form, the CDR3 reads TGTGCCAGCAGTCGAGGGGGAAGTCGAAACGAGCAGTACTTC. As protein: CASSRGGSRNEQYF.

There are many counts of this clonotype. J is TRBJ2-2 and V is TRBV12-3 or TRBV12-4; 10 bases match TRBD2. The CDR3 spans 16 residues. V was pared by 5 bases and J by 2 bases, with 5 bases of the junction left unmatched. DNA of the CDR3: TGTGCCAGCAGTCCCCCTAGCGGGAGAAACACCGGGGAGCTGTTTTTT. The encoded protein is CASSPPSGRNTGELFF.

J is TRBJ1-3 and V is TRBV2; weak D call: TRBD1 (6 bases). The V end was cut by 6 bases, the J end by 1 base, with 13 bases between. This CDR3 has 15 residues. Germline V gives CDR1 SNHLY, CDR2 FYNNEI. The CDR3 is CASSGQQGSGNTIYF. In DNA form, the CDR3 reads TGTGCCAGCAGCGGCCAACAGGGTTCTGGAAACACCATATATTTT.

This clonotype was observed a few times. The chain is built from TRBV20-1 and TRBJ2-5, with 9 nucleotides matching TRBD2. V shed 6 bases, J shed 6 bases, and the junction held 2 bases outside the gene matches. This CDR3 region has 11 residues. Per the germline V gene, CDR1 is DFQATT and CDR2 is SNEGSKA (reference sequence). CDR3 sequence (DNA): TGCAGTGCCAGCGGGGGGAAGACCCAGTACTTC. It yields the protein CSASGGKTQYF.

This clonotype has more than one count but fewer than ten. The chain combines TRBV7-8 with TRBJ2-3; 7 nucleotides line up with TRBD1. The V segment lost 5 bases and the J segment 0 bases; nucleotides outside the gene matches: 8. The germline gives CDR1 SGHVS, CDR2 FQNEAQ. This CDR3 is built from 16 residues. CDR3 residues: CASSQRTGYSTDTQYF. The CDR3 bases are TGTGCCAGCAGCCAAAGGACAGGCTACAGCACAGATACGCAGTATTTT.

This clonotype was seen ten or more times. The chain combines TRBV5-1 with TRBJ2-3, with 7 bases matching TRBD2. Germline trimming cut 1 base from V and 1 base from J; bases unmatched to any gene: 0. The germline CDR1 and CDR2 sequences are SGHRS and YFSETQ. The CDR3 totals 14 residues. DNA for the CDR3: TGCGCCAGCAGCTTGACTAGCGGCACAGATACGCAGTATTTT. The encoded protein is CASSLTSGTDTQYF.

The J gene is TRBJ1-2, the V gene TRBV7-2; no clear D gene. The CDR3 has 15 amino acids. Germline CDR1 reads SGHTA; CDR2 reads FQGNSA. Trimming pared 2 bases from V and 4 bases from J, leaving 14 bases between. The CDR3 nucleotides read TGTGCCAGCAGCTTAACTCAGCAAACACTCTATGGCTACACCTTC. Translated: CASSLTQQTLYGYTF.

The chain recombines TRBV10-3 with TRBJ2-1; 16 positions match TRBD2. The CDR3 extends over 16 amino acids. The J segment lost 9 bases and the V segment lost 2 bases, leaving 4 bases of the junction unmatched. Germline V gene lookup returns CDR1 ENHRY and CDR2 SYGVKD. The CDR3 spells CAISEPGLAGGSEQFF. In DNA form, the CDR3 reads TGTGCCATCAGTGAGCCGGGACTAGCGGGAGGGAGTGAGCAGTTCTTC.

The chain joins TRBV5-6 to TRBJ1-1; TRBD1 matches at 9 bases. Germline trimming cut 4 bases from V and 5 bases from J; bases unmatched to any gene: 18. This CDR3 spans 18 amino acids. Germline V CDR1 and CDR2: SGHDT, YYEEEE. The CDR3 here is CASSRGNLAGTGRTEAFF. The CDR3 bases are TGTGCCAGCAGCCGAGGAAATTTAGCCGGGACAGGGAGGACTGAAGCTTTCTTT. The full variable domain, completed using reference TRBV5-6 and TRBJ1-1, is DAGVTQSPTHLIKTRGQQVTLRCSPKSGHDTVSWYQQALGQGPQFIFQYYEEEERQRGNFPDRFSGHQFPNYSSELNVNALLLGDSALYLCASSRGNLAGTGRTEAFFGQGTRLTVV.

V usage is TRBV5-6 and J usage is TRBJ2-1; D not certain. The CDR3 contains 12 residues. In germline, CDR1 is SGHDT, CDR2 YYEEEE. The germline V and J ends were trimmed by 5 bases and 6 bases, with 9 bases remaining between them. The CDR3, as DNA: TGTGCCAGCAGTTTCGTATCCAATGAGCAGTTCTTC. This encodes CASSFVSNEQFF.

The chain has TRBV20-1 and TRBJ2-1; TRBD2 matches 10 bases. The CDR3 is made up of 14 amino acids. Germline lookup yields CDR1 DFQATT and CDR2 SNEGSKA (reference sequence). V gave up 6 bases and J gave up 6 bases; unmatched junction bases: 8. The CDR3 is CSARPGLAINEQFF. CDR3 in DNA: TGCAGTGCCCGACCGGGACTAGCGATCAATGAGCAGTTCTTC.

Only a few counts were recorded for this clonotype. The V gene is TRBV5-1, the J gene TRBJ1-1; D is perhaps TRBD1 (5 bases). Germline assignment: CDR1 SGHRS and CDR2 YFSETQ. The CDR3 extends over 15 amino acids. Trimming removed 3 bases from V and 1 base from J, with 13 bases in between. The CDR3 sequence: CASSSGGRGNTEAFF. Here the CDR3 DNA reads TGCGCCAGCAGCTCGGGGGGGAGGGGGAACACTGAAGCTTTCTTT.

This clonotype showed up many times. The genes are TRBV4-1 and TRBJ2-3; 13 bases are shared with TRBD2. The germline CDR1 and CDR2 sequences are MGHRA and YSYEKL. After removal of 4 bases from V and 2 bases from J, the junction contained 6 bases not matched to a gene. The CDR3 is 17 amino acids. CDR3 in DNA: TGCGCCAGCAGCCGGGCAGGACTAGCGGGAGACACAGATACGCAGTATTTT. Translated: CASSRAGLAGDTDTQYF.

This chain joins TRBV20-1 and TRBJ2-1; maybe TRBD2 (6 bases). V was shortened by 6 bases and J by 8 bases, with 20 bases between the two germline ends. Germline V gene sequence: CDR1 DFQATT, CDR2 SNEGSKA (reference sequence). This CDR3 region has 14 residues. The CDR3 DNA is TGCAGTGCGCCAGGACTACCCCGTACGGATGAGCAGTTCTTC. Its translation is CSAPGLPRTDEQFF.

This clonotype was detected only a few times. This chain links TRBV28 with TRBJ2-1; no clear D gene. Trimming pared 5 bases from V and 8 bases from J, leaving 10 bases between. The length of the CDR3 is 12 residues. Per germline, CDR1 MDHEN and CDR2 SYDVKM. In DNA, the CDR3 is TGTGCCAGCAGTCCGACTCCCTATGAGCAGTTCTTC. This codes for CASSPTPYEQFF.

Only a few counts were recorded for this clonotype. The chain has TRBV6-5 and TRBJ2-3; 8 bases are shared with TRBD1. This CDR3 region has 16 residues. Trimming took 0 bases from V and 6 from J; bases not matched to a gene: 8. Germline V gene sequence: CDR1 MNHEY, CDR2 SVGAGI. CDR3 in amino acids: CASSYSGTGGWDTQYF. In DNA, the CDR3 is TGTGCCAGCAGTTACTCAGGGACAGGTGGTTGGGATACGCAGTATTTT.

A few counts support this clonotype. The chain recombines TRBV3-1 with TRBJ2-1; the D gene is possibly TRBD2 (5 bases). The CDR3 extends over 17 amino acids. V lost 0 bases to trimming and J lost 7 bases, with 19 bases between them. CDR1 and CDR2 from the germline V gene are LGHDT and YNNKEL (reference sequence). The CDR3 nucleotides read TGTGCCAGCAGCCAAGATCTCACGGAGCCACGCGGGAATGAGCAGTTCTTC. Its translation is CASSQDLTEPRGNEQFF.